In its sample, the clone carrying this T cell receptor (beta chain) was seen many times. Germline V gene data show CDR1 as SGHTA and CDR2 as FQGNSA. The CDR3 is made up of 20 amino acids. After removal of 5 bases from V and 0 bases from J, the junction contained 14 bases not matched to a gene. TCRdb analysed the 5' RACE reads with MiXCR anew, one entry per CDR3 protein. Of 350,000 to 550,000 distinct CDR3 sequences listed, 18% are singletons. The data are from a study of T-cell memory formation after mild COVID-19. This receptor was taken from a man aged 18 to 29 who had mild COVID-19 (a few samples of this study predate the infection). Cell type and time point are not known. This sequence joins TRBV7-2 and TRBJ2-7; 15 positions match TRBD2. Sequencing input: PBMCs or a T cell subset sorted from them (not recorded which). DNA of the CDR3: TGTGCCAGCAGCGGACTAGCGGGGGGGCGACCCTCTACCGCCTCCTACGAGCAGTACTTC. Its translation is CASSGLAGGRPSTASYEQYF.